Below, 21 T cell receptor beta chains from the same sample are listed, as sequenced in a study of CD4 and CD8 cells across lung adenocarcinoma regions. TCRdb passed the PCR reads through MiXCR, listing each CDR3 protein once. The sample lists 3,000 to 4,000 distinct CDR3 sequences; 64% were seen once. Sequenced material: CD4+ T cells from the margin of a lung tumor. These receptors were obtained from a female donor with lung adenocarcinoma. The CD4 and CD8 labels of this study may be unreliable.

J is TRBJ1-3 and V is TRBV24-1, with D unclear. The V end lost 7 bases, the J end lost 0 bases, and 3 bases lay between the germline ends. Germline V gene sequence: CDR1 KGHDR, CDR2 SFDVKD. The CDR3 extends over 12 amino acids. Here the CDR3 reads CATSDSGNTIYF. The CDR3 nucleotides are TGTGCCACCAGCGACTCTGGAAACACCATATATTTT.

V and J are TRBV6-1 and TRBJ2-1; tentative D call: TRBD2 (5 bases). V was cut by 5 bases and J by 13 bases, with 30 bases left in between. Germline V gene lookup returns CDR1 MNHNS and CDR2 SASEGT. CDR3 length: 17 amino acids. The DNA of the CDR3 is TGTGCCAGCAGTCCGCCCCCAGGACTCCCGTGGGGAGAGACCCAGTTCTTC. This encodes CASSPPPGLPWGETQFF.

The chain couples TRBV6-1 to TRBJ2-2; 7 nucleotides line up with TRBD2. The CDR3 is 13 residues long. Trimming cost V 8 bases and J 5 bases; bases outside gene matches: 5. Per germline, CDR1 MNHNS and CDR2 SASEGT. In nucleotides, the CDR3 is TGTGCCAGCTCAGGGAGGGGAACCGGGGAGCTGTTTTTT. Its translation: CASSGRGTGELFF.

This clonotype was seen a few times. The chain has TRBV10-3 and TRBJ2-1; D gene unclear. Germline assignment: CDR1 ENHRY and CDR2 SYGVKD. The CDR3 consists of 11 residues. V gave up 10 bases and J gave up 5 bases, with 9 bases separating them. In nucleotides, the CDR3 is TGTGCCACCCAGAATAACAATGAGCAGTTCTTC. As protein: CATQNNNEQFF.

The chain recombines TRBV6-5 with TRBJ1-5; the match to TRBD1 covers 11 bases. Germline V CDR1 and CDR2: MNHEY, SVGAGI. J was trimmed by 6 bases and V by 7 bases; bases with no gene match: 8. The length of the CDR3 is 15 residues. The CDR3 reads CASINTGTGGQPQHF. The DNA of the CDR3 is TGTGCCAGCATTAATACCGGGACAGGGGGTCAGCCCCAGCATTTT.

The gene calls are TRBV6-2 or TRBV6-3 and TRBJ2-4; 8 bases map to TRBD2. The CDR3 has 15 residues. The V gene end was trimmed by 2 bases and the J gene end by 8 bases; junction bases not matched to a gene: 8. Per germline, CDR1 MNHEY and CDR2 SVGEGT. The CDR3, as DNA: TGTGCCAGCAGTTACCCTACTAGCGGAGTTGACATTCAGTACTTC. It specifies CASSYPTSGVDIQYF.

The V gene is TRBV6-1, the J gene TRBJ2-2, with a tentative D call TRBD2 (6 bases). The ends were cut back, 6 bases at V and 3 bases at J, with 20 bases in the middle. The V gene's germline CDR1 is MNHNS and CDR2 SASEGT. There are 17 residues in the CDR3. The CDR3 bases are TGTGCCAGCAGCCCGCCTCCCGGGAGACTCCACACCGGGGAGCTGTTTTTT. This gives the protein CASSPPPGRLHTGELFF.

This chain joins TRBV6-1 and TRBJ2-1; D not certain. This CDR3 has 15 amino acids. Trimming took off 1 base at V and 1 base at J, with 8 bases between the two ends. Germline V CDR1 and CDR2: MNHNS, SASEGT. In DNA, the CDR3 is TGTGCCAGCAGTGAAGGCGTTTTTTCCTACAATGAGCAGTTCTTC. Protein product: CASSEGVFSYNEQFF.

The chain combines TRBV12-3 or TRBV12-4 with TRBJ2-1; D is uncertain. The end of the DNA fits TRBJ2-7 better, so the J call may be wrong. There are 13 residues in the CDR3. CDR3 bases: TGTGCCAGCAGTTTAGCGGGTTCCTACGAGCAGTACTTC. Its translation is CASSLAGSYEQYF.

This clonotype has just a few counts. The V and J genes are TRBV11-3 and TRBJ2-7; TRBD2 matches 9 bases. CDR1 is SGHNT and CDR2 is YENEEA in the germline V gene. J lost 6 bases, V lost 1 base, and 4 bases had no gene match. The CDR3 length is 14 residues. CDR3 DNA sequence: TGTGCCAGCAGCTTAGGGGGACTAGCCTCCGAGCAGTACTTC. This translates into CASSLGGLASEQYF.

The V gene is TRBV6-1, the J gene TRBJ2-5; TRBD2 matches at 10 bases. The J call may be in error: the DNA end matches TRBJ2-7 better. CDR3 length equals 15 residues. Per germline, CDR1 MNHNS and CDR2 SASEGT. CDR3 bases: TGTGCCAGCACCGGGCGGGTAGCGGGAGGTGGCGAGCAGTACTTC. Protein: CASTGRVAGGGEQYF.

The chain joins TRBV7-6 to TRBJ2-1; 10 bases agree with TRBD1. The germline V gene has CDR1 SGHVS and CDR2 FNYEAQ. The CDR3 loop spans 15 amino acids. After removal of 2 bases from V and 6 bases from J, the junction contained 4 bases not matched to a gene. CDR3 loop: CASSLRDRGVNEQFF. The CDR3 region has the DNA TGTGCCAGCAGCTTACGGGACAGGGGAGTCAATGAGCAGTTCTTC.

J is TRBJ2-1 and V is TRBV6-1, with TRBD1 identical over 9 bases. CDR3 length: 16 amino acids. Germline CDR1 is MNHNS and CDR2 is SASEGT. The V segment lost 0 bases and the J segment 10 bases; nucleotides outside the gene matches: 10. The CDR3 DNA reads TGTGCCAGCAGTGAAGCGGGACAGGGCCTCTCCTACGAGCAGTTCTTC. Its protein product is CASSEAGQGLSYEQFF.

The rearrangement links TRBV25-1 to TRBJ2-1; TRBD2 agrees at 7 bases. V lost 5 bases to trimming and J lost 4 bases; unmatched junction nucleotides: 8. Germline V gene data show CDR1 as MGHDK and CDR2 as SYGVNS. The CDR3 spans 15 residues. Written as DNA, the CDR3 is TGTGCCAGCAGTCACAGCGGGGCGCGGTACAATGAGCAGTTCTTC. It is translated as CASSHSGARYNEQFF. The variable domain in full, with the rest retrieved from reference TRBV25-1 and TRBJ2-1, is EADIYQTPRYLVIGTGKKITLECSQTMGHDKMYWYQQDPGMELHLIHYSYGVNSTEKGDLSSESTVSRIRTEHFPLTLESARPSHTSQYLCASSHSGARYNEQFFGPGTRLTVL.

The chain is built from TRBV6-1 and TRBJ2-3, with D unclear. The CDR3 spans 13 residues. V lost 6 bases and J lost 2, with 9 bases in between. Germline V lookup: CDR1 MNHNS, CDR2 SASEGT. The CDR3 loop is CASRSDSTDTQYF. The CDR3 bases are TGTGCCAGCAGAAGTGACTCCACAGATACGCAGTATTTT.

This rearrangement joins TRBV6-5 to TRBJ1-1, with D perhaps TRBD1 (5 bases). Trimming cost V 6 bases and J 0 bases, with 20 bases left between them. CDR3 length: 17 amino acids. The germline V gene encodes CDR1 MNHEY and CDR2 SVGAGI. As DNA, the CDR3 is TGTGCCAGCAGATACGGGACTACAATAAACTTGAACACTGAAGCTTTCTTT. It encodes CASRYGTTINLNTEAFF.

This clonotype was recorded only once. V is TRBV10-3 and J is TRBJ2-4; a possible D gene is TRBD1 (5 bases). The length of the CDR3 is 12 residues. Germline-derived CDR1 and CDR2 are ENHRY and SYGVKD. The CDR3 reads CAGRWGKNTQYF. CDR3 nucleotide sequence: TGTGCGGGGCGGTGGGGCAAAAATACTCAGTACTTC.

The chain is built from TRBV7-2 and TRBJ2-1, with 8 bases lining up with TRBD2. Germline assignment: CDR1 SGHTA and CDR2 FQGNSA. The CDR3 loop spans 15 amino acids. Trimming cost V 2 bases and J 8 bases; bases outside gene matches: 8. The CDR3 DNA sequence: TGTGCCAGCAGCTTAACAGCGGGAGAGTGGGATGAGCAGTTCTTC. It specifies CASSLTAGEWDEQFF.

J is TRBJ2-2 and V is TRBV7-2, with 7 bases lining up with TRBD2. The CDR3 is made up of 16 amino acids. The germline CDR1 and CDR2 sequences are SGHTA and FQGNSA. J lost 7 bases, V lost 1 base, and 9 bases had no gene match. The DNA of the CDR3 is TGTGCCAGCAGCTTAGACCCAGCGGGGATCAACGGGGAGCTGTTTTTT. It codes for CASSLDPAGINGELFF.

By share of the sample, this clonotype is hyperexpanded. The chain combines TRBV6-5 with TRBJ2-7; TRBD1 aligns across 7 bases. Germline loops: CDR1 MNHEY, CDR2 SVGAGI. V trimming: 6 bases; J trimming: 3 bases; junction bases outside the gene matches: 5. There are 13 residues in the CDR3. CDR3 sequence (DNA): TGTGCCAGCAGGACAGGGACAGACTACGAGCAGTACTTC. Translated, it gives CASRTGTDYEQYF.

With respect to this clonotype: Sequence at one end of the junction differs from germline and may be a read error. V and J are TRBV7-7 and TRBJ2-7; D may be TRBD2 (7 bases). The J call is uncertain, as TRBJ2-5 better fits the DNA end. Germline assignment: CDR1 SSHAT and CDR2 FNYEAQ (reference sequence). The CDR3 is 13 amino acids. The CDR3 region is CASSAGARETQYF. The CDR3 DNA follows: TGTGCTAGCAGCGCGGGGGCCAGGGAGACCCAGTACTTC.